This T cell receptor beta chain came from a study of shared clonotypes between healthy human individuals. The authors loaded approximately 220 ng DNA, roughly 27,000 T cell genomes, into sorted-subset replicate PCRs. Generated by immunoSEQ multiplex PCR, the TCRdb table keeps only in-frame clones and is missing some. This sample carries more than 2,000,000 clones, about 92% of them seen once, and the ten largest clones take under 0.45%. The V and J ends lost 6 bases and 4 bases respectively, with 9 bases between them. The CDR3 extends over 11 amino acids. The V gene's germline CDR1 is DFQATT and CDR2 SNEGSKA (reference sequence).

The chain recombines TRBV20-1 with TRBJ1-2; no definite D call. This clonotype was sampled from a man aged 18 to 29 in good health. Some clones in this sample may be carry-over from other donors' samples. Sample: naive CD4+ T cells from PBMCs. Documented subset: CD45RA+ positively selected. CDR3 region: CSAPFRYGYTF. DNA for the CDR3: TGCAGTGCCCCTTTTCGCTATGGCTACACCTTC.